The rows below give T cell receptor beta chains drawn from one sample of a study of Ad26.COV2.S vaccination and SARS-CoV-2 variants. The method was immunoSEQ multiplex PCR; TCRdb's version includes in-frame clones alone and lacks a portion of them. The data contain some 340,000 clones, around 81% of them singletons. Sequenced material: peripheral blood, taken in a trial of Ad26.COV2.S vaccine versus placebo. The source is a person between 18 and 65 years old who received the Ad26.COV2.S COVID-19 vaccine or a placebo. Both conserved end residues are part of each CDR3. Each record gives: clone size, D gene, V gene, J gene, CDR3 DNA, CDR3 protein. D genes are given only for firm matches. Rows may omit the clone size; those that give it use once, few, many or a size class.

.,.,TRBV28,TRBJ2-6,TGTGCCAGCAGTTTGTCGGCAGGTAACTCTGGGGCCAACGTCCTGACTTTC,CASSLSAGNSGANVLTF
.,.,TRBV3-1/TRBV3-2,TRBJ1-2,TGTGCCAGCAGCCAAGCAGGGATGGGGGGCAAGTATGGCTACACCTTC,CASSQAGMGGKYGYTF
.,TRBD2,TRBV4-2,TRBJ2-7,TGTGCCAGCAGCCGGCCCACTGGGGGGGGATCTCCTTACGAGCAGTACTTC,CASSRPTGGGSPYEQYF
.,TRBD1,TRBV9,TRBJ1-2,TGTGCCAGCAGCGTAGGCCCGGGACAGGGAACTGCTGGCTACACCTTC,CASSVGPGQGTAGYTF
.,.,TRBV6-5,TRBJ2-1,TGTGCCAGCAGTTATTCCTCAGGGGGGTACAATGAGCAGTTCTTC,CASSYSSGGYNEQFF
few,.,TRBV11-3,TRBJ1-6,TGTGCCAGCAAGGGGGAGAATTCACCCCTCCACTTT,CASKGENSPLHF
.,.,TRBV9,TRBJ1-6,TGTGCCAGCAGCACCCAGGGCCTCGGAAATTCACCCCTCCACTTT,CASSTQGLGNSPLHF
.,TRBD1,TRBV10-3,TRBJ1-1,TGTGCCATCAGGGAGACAGGGTCAAACACTGAAGCTTTCTTT,CAIRETGSNTEAFF
.,.,TRBV5-6,TRBJ1-2,TGTGCCAGCAGCAGGAGAGGGTTTTCTAACTATGGCTACACCTTC,CASSRRGFSNYGYTF
once,.,TRBV7-8,TRBJ1-5,TGTGCCAGCAGCTTACGGTTACTGGCTCATCAGCCCCAGCATTTT,CASSLRLLAHQPQHF
.,TRBD2,TRBV6-2/TRBV6-3,TRBJ2-3,TGTGCCAGCAGTTACTTGATCGGGGGGGCGCCCTCAGATACGCAGTATTTT,CASSYLIGGAPSDTQYF
few,.,TRBV28,TRBJ1-6,TGTGCCAGCAGTCGAAGGTCACCCCTCCACTTT,CASSRRSPLHF
.,.,TRBV4-2,TRBJ2-6,TGTGCCAGCAGCCAAGTCAACCAGCCCACGCGCTCTGGGGCCAACGTCCTGACTTTC,CASSQVNQPTRSGANVLTF
.,TRBD1,TRBV7-9,TRBJ2-7,TGTGCCAGCAGCTTCCGGACAGGGTCGGATCCCTACGAGCAGTACTTC,CASSFRTGSDPYEQYF
.,TRBD2,TRBV5-1,TRBJ2-3,TGCGCCAGCAGCTTGGCCCTAGCGGGGGATAGCACAGATACGCAGTATTTT,CASSLALAGDSTDTQYF
few,.,TRBV5-6,TRBJ2-2,TGTGCCAGCAGCCCCGTCGCATTAGCCGGGGAGCTGTTTTTT,CASSPVALAGELFF
once,TRBD2,TRBV29-1,TRBJ2-7,TGCAGCGTTACTAGCGGCCAAATCTACGAGCAGTACTTC,CSVTSGQIYEQYF
.,.,TRBV4-1,TRBJ1-1,TGCGCCAGCAGCCAGGGGGACACTGAAGCTTTCTTT,CASSQGDTEAFF
.,.,TRBV5-4,TRBJ2-2,TGTGCCAGCAGCTTGCCGGGGACTAACACCGGGGAGCTGTTTTTT,CASSLPGTNTGELFF
.,TRBD1,TRBV6-4,TRBJ1-5,TGTGCCAGCAACCGGGACAGTAGCAATCAGCCCCAGCATTTT,CASNRDSSNQPQHF
.,TRBD1,TRBV12-3/TRBV12-4,TRBJ2-7,TGTGCCAGCAGCCGGACAGGGTTGAACGAGCAGTACTTC,CASSRTGLNEQYF
.,TRBD2,TRBV14,TRBJ2-5,TGTGCCAGCAGCCAAGCAGCGGGGGGGCGGGAGACCCAGTACTTC,CASSQAAGGRETQYF
.,TRBD1,TRBV7-3,TRBJ2-7,TGTGCCAGCAGCTTGACAGGGGATTCCTACGAGCAGTACTTC,CASSLTGDSYEQYF
.,.,TRBV3-1/TRBV3-2,TRBJ2-7,TGTGCCAGCAGCCAGGCCGGGACAAATTACGAGCAGTACTTC,CASSQAGTNYEQYF
.,.,TRBV29-1,TRBJ2-7,TGCAGCGTTGAGGGCAGGGGGGAAGTCGAGCAGTACTTC,CSVEGRGEVEQYF
.,.,TRBV9,TRBJ2-7,TGTGCCAGCAGCGTAGGGGATGGTATTTCCTACGAGCAGTACTTC,CASSVGDGISYEQYF
.,TRBD1,TRBV6-6,TRBJ1-4,TGTGCCAGCAGTCCCCGGACAGGGGGCTTTGAAAAACTGTTTTTT,CASSPRTGGFEKLFF
.,TRBD1,TRBV24-1,TRBJ2-3,TGTGCCACCGGCGGACAGGGAATCGATAGCACAGATACGCAGTATTTT,CATGGQGIDSTDTQYF
.,TRBD1,TRBV6-4,TRBJ2-3,TGTGCCAGCAGTGGGGGGGACAGGGGAGCGGGCACAGATACGCAGTATTTT,CASSGGDRGAGTDTQYF
.,.,TRBV5-1,TRBJ2-2,TGCGCCAGCAGCGATCCCCTGGGAATAGCCGGGAACACCGGGGAGCTGTTTTTT,CASSDPLGIAGNTGELFF
.,.,TRBV7-6,TRBJ2-1,TGTGCCAGCAGCTTAATAGGGAATGGTGAGCAGTTCTTC,CASSLIGNGEQFF
.,TRBD2,TRBV27,TRBJ2-5,TGTGCCAGCAGTCCTACTCGGACTAGCGGGGGGGTAGAGACCCAGTACTTC,CASSPTRTSGGVETQYF
.,.,TRBV28,TRBJ1-2,TGTGCCAGCAGTATCCCGGACCTGGCAGGGGGCTACACCTTC,CASSIPDLAGGYTF
once,TRBD1,TRBV18,TRBJ2-7,TGTGCCAGCTCACCAAACTCAGGGGGCTACGAGCAGTACTTC,CASSPNSGGYEQYF
once,TRBD2,TRBV30,TRBJ2-1,TGTGCCTGGAGGAGGGAGCGGGGGCCCTACAATGAGCAGTTCTTC,CAWRRERGPYNEQFF
.,.,TRBV28,TRBJ2-1,TGTGCCAGCAGTTTAGGAGGGGGCTACAATGAGCAGTTCTTC,CASSLGGGYNEQFF
.,.,TRBV5-4,TRBJ2-5,TGTGCCAGCAGCTTGGGCCAGGGAGAGGAGACCCAGTACTTC,CASSLGQGEETQYF
.,.,TRBV6-5,TRBJ2-3,TGTGCCAGCAGTTACTCCGGTCGGGGGAAGGCAGATACGCAGTATTTT,CASSYSGRGKADTQYF
.,.,TRBV6-6,TRBJ1-2,TGTGCCAGCAGTTCCCCCCTTGGCTACACCTTC,CASSSPLGYTF
many,TRBD1,TRBV2,TRBJ1-1,TGTGCCAGCATGCGAACAGATGGACAGGGACGGCGTGAAGCTTTCTTT,CASMRTDGQGRREAFF
.,TRBD1,TRBV7-9,TRBJ2-3,TGTGCCAGCAGCCCATGGACAGGCCCCACAGATACGCAGTATTTT,CASSPWTGPTDTQYF
.,.,TRBV6-6,TRBJ1-4,TGTGCCAGCAGGCAGGCGGACTTTAATGAAAAACTGTTTTTT,CASRQADFNEKLFF
.,TRBD2,TRBV7-9,TRBJ2-1,TGTGCCAGCAGTCCACCCGGGGGGGCGGTGTTCTTC,CASSPPGGAVFF
.,.,TRBV2,TRBJ1-1,TGTGCCAGCAGACTGACAGCGGCCACTGAAGCTTTCTTT,CASRLTAATEAFF